Sequencing of this T cell receptor beta chain was carried out in a study of T cell responses to AZD1222 COVID-19 vaccine. CDR1 and CDR2 from the germline V gene are SGHTA and FQGNSA. The CDR3 contains 16 residues. Trimming at V came to 0 bases and at J to 2 bases, leaving 5 bases not matched to a gene. The repertoire was sequenced with immunoSEQ multiplex PCR; TCRdb's copy has only in-frame clones and lacks some. This table has roughly 120,000 clones, about 93% appearing once. As for this clone: Antigen unknown.

General study results and limits: Vaccination with two AZD1222 doses was followed by a rise in Spike-specific TCR breadth and depth.

This TCR derives from an adult who received the AZD1222 COVID-19 vaccine. This specimen was peripheral blood, taken 28 days after the second AZD1222 dose. The chain has TRBV7-2 and TRBJ2-7, with TRBD2 identical over 9 bases. The CDR3 nucleotides read TGTGCCAGCAGCTTAGCGGGGGCTAGCGGGGCCTACGAGCAGTACTTC. Translation: CASSLAGASGAYEQYF.